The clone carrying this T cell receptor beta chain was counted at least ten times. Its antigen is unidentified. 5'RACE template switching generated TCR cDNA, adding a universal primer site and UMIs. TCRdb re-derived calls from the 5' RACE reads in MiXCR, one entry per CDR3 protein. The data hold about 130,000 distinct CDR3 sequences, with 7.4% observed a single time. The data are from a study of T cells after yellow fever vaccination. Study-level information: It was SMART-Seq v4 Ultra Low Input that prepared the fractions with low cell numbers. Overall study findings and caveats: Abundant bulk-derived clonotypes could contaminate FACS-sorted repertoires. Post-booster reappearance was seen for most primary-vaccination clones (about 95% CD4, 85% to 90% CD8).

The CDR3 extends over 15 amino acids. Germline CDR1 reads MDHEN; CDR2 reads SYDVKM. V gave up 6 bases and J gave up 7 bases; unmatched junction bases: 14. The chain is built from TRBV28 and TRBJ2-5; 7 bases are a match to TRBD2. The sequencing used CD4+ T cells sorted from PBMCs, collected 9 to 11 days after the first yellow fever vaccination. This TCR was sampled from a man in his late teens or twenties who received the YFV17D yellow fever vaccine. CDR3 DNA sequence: TGTGCCAGCAGCCAACCCGGGGGTCGGGAGGCGACCCAGTACTTC. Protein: CASSQPGGREATQYF.